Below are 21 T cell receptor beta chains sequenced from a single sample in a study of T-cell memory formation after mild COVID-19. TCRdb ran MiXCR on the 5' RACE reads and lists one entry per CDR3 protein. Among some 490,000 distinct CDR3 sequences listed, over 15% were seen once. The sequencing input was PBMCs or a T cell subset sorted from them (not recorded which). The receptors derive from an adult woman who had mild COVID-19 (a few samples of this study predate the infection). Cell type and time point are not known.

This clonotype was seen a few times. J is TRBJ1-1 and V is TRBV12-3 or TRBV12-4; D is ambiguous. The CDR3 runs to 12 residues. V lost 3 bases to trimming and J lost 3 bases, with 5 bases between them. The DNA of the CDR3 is TGTGCCAGCAGTTTTTACGACACTGAAGCTTTCTTT. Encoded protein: CASSFYDTEAFF.

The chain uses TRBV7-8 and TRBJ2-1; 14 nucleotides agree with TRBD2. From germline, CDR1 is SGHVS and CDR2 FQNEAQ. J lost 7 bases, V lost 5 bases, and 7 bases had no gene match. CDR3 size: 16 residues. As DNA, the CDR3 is TGTGCCAGCAGCGTCCCGACTAGCGGGAGGGGGAATGAGCAGTTCTTC. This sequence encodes CASSVPTSGRGNEQFF.

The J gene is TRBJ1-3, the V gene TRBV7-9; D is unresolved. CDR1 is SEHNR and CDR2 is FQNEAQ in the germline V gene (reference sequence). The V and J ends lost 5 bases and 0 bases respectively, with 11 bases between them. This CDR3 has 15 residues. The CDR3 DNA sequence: TGTGCCAGCAGCCTAAGCGACGGCTCTGGAAACACCATATATTTT. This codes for CASSLSDGSGNTIYF.

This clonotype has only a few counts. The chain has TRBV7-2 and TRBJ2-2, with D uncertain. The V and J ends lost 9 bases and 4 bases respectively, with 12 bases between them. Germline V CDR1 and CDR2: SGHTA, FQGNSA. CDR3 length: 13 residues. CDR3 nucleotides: TGTGCCAGGGCAGTTTCCTCCACCGGGGAGCTGTTTTTT. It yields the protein CARAVSSTGELFF.

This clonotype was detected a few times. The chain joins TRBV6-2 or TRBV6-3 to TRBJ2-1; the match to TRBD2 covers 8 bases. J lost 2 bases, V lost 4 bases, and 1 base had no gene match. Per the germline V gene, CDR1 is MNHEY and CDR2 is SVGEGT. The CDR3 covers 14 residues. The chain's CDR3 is CASSWGLAYNEQFF. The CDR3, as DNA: TGTGCCAGCAGTTGGGGACTAGCCTACAATGAGCAGTTCTTC.

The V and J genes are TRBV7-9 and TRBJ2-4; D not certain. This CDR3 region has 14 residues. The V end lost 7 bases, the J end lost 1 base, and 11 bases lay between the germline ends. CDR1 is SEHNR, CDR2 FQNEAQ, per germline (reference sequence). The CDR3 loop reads CASTPQPAKNIQYF. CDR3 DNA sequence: TGTGCCAGCACCCCCCAACCTGCCAAAAACATTCAGTACTTC.

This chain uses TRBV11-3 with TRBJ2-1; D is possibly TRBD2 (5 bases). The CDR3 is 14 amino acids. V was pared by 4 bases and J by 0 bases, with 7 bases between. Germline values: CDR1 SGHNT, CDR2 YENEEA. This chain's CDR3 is CASSSGNSYNEQFF. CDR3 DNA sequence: TGTGCCAGCAGCTCCGGGAACTCCTACAATGAGCAGTTCTTC.

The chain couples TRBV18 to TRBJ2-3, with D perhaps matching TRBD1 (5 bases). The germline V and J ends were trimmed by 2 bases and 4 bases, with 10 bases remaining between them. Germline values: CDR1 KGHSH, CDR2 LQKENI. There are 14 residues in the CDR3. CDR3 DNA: TGTGCCAGCTCACCATCCGGACAAGCAGATACGCAGTATTTT. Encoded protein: CASSPSGQADTQYF.

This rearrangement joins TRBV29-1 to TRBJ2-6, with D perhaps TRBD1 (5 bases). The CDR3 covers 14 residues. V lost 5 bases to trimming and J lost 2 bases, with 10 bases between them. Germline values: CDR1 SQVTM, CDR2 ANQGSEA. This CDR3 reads CSVMQGAGANVLTF. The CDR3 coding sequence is TGCAGCGTTATGCAGGGCGCTGGGGCCAACGTCCTGACTTTC.

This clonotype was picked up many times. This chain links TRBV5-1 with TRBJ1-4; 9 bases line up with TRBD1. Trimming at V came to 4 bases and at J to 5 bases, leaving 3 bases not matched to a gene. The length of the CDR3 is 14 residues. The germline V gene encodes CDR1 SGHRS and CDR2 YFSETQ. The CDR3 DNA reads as TGCGCCAGCAGCCACGGGACAGGGAATGAAAAACTGTTTTTT. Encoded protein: CASSHGTGNEKLFF.

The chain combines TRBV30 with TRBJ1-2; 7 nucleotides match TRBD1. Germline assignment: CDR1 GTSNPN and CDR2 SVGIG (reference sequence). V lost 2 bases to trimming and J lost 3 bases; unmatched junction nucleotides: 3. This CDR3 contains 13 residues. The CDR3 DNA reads TGTGCCTGGAGTATAGGGGGCGACTATGGCTACACCTTC. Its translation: CAWSIGGDYGYTF.

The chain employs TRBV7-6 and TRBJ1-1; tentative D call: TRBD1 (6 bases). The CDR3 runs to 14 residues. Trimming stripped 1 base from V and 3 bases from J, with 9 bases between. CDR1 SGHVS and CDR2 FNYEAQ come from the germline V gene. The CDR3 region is CASSLEGGDTEAFF. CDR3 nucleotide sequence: TGTGCCAGCAGCTTAGAAGGGGGAGACACTGAAGCTTTCTTT.

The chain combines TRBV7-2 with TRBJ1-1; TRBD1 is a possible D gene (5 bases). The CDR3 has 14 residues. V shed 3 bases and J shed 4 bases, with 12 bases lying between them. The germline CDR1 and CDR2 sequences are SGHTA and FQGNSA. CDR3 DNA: TGTGCCAGCAGCTTGAAGTACCAGGGCACTGAAGCTTTCTTT. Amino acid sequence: CASSLKYQGTEAFF.

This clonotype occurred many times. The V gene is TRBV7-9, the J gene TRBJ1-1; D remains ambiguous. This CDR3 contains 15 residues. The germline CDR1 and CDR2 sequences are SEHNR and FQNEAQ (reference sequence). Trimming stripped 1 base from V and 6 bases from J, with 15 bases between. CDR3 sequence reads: CASSLGGGDGAEAFF. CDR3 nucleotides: TGTGCCAGCAGCTTAGGCGGCGGGGATGGGGCTGAAGCTTTCTTT. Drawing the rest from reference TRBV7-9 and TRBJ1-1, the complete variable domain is DTGVSQNPRHKITKRGQNVTFRCDPISEHNRLYWYRQTLGQGPEFLTYFQNEAQLEKSRLLSDRFSAERPKGSFSTLEIQRTEQGDSAMYLCASSLGGGDGAEAFFGQGTRLTVV.

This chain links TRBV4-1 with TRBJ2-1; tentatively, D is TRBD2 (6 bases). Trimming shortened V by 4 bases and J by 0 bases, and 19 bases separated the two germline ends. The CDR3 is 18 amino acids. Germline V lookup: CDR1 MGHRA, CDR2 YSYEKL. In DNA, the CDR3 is TGCGCCAGCAGCCCCCTTGGTAGCGGAACGAGCTCCTACAATGAGCAGTTCTTC. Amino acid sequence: CASSPLGSGTSSYNEQFF.

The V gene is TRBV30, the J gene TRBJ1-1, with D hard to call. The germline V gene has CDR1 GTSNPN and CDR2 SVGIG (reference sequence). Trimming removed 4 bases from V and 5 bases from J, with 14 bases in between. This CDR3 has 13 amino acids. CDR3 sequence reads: CAWNVGSGTEAFF. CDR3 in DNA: TGTGCCTGGAACGTTGGTTCCGGGACTGAAGCTTTCTTT.

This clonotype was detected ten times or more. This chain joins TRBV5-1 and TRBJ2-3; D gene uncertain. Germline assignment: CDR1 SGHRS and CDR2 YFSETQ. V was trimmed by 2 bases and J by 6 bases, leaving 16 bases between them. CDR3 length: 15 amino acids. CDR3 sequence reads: CASSLRTLQSDTQYF. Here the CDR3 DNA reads TGCGCCAGCAGCTTAAGGACCCTGCAGTCGGATACGCAGTATTTT. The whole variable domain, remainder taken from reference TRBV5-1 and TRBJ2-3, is KAGVTQTPRYLIKTRGQQVTLSCSPISGHRSVSWYQQTPGQGLQFLFEYFSETQRNKGNFPGRFSGRQFSNSRSEMNVSTLELGDSALYLCASSLRTLQSDTQYFGPGTRLTVL.

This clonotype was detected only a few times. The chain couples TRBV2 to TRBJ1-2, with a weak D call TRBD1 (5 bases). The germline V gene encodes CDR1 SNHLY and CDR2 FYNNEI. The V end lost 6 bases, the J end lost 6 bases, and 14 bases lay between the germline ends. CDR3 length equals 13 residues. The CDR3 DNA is TGTGCCAGCAGCCTCCTTATCAGGGATGGCTACACCTTC. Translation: CASSLLIRDGYTF.

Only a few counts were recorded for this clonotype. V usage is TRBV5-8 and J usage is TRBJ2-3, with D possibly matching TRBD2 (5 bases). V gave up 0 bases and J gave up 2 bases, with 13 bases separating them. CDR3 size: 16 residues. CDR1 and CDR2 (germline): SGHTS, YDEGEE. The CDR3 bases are TGTGCCAGCAGCTTGGGTCCAGCGGAGAACACAGATACGCAGTATTTT. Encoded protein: CASSLGPAENTDTQYF.

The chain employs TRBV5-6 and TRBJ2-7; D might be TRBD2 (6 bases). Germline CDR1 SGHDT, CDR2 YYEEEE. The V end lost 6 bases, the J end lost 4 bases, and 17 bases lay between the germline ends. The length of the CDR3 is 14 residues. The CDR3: CASTRGTATYEQYF. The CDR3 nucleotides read TGTGCCAGCACTCGGGGGACGGCTACTTACGAGCAGTACTTC.

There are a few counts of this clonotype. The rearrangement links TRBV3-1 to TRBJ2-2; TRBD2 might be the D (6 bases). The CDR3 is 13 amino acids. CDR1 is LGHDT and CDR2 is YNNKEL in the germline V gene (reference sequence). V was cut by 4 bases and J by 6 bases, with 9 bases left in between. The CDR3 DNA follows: TGTGCCAGCAGCCTAGGGACTGCCGGGGAGCTGTTTTTT. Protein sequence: CASSLGTAGELFF. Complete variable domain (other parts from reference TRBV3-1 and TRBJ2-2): DTAVSQTPKYLVTQMGNDKSIKCEQNLGHDTMYWYKQDSKKFLKIMFSYNNKELIINETVPNRFSPKSPDKAHLNLHINSLELGDSAVYFCASSLGTAGELFFGEGSRLTVL.